Below, 15 T cell receptor beta chains from the same sample are listed, as sequenced in a study of blood T cell repertoires in COVID-19. Libraries were prepared by immunoSEQ multiplex PCR; TCRdb keeps only in-frame clonotypes and omits some of them. This sample has over 250,000 clones, with less than 90% found just once. Material for sequencing was peripheral blood. The receptors stem from a woman in her 70s with COVID-19, enrolled during active disease.

This clone showed up just a few times. J is TRBJ2-2 and V is TRBV3-1 (or the pseudogene TRBV3-2); maybe TRBD1 (6 bases). The CDR3 has 11 residues. Looked up from germline, CDR1 is LGHDT and CDR2 is YNNKEL (reference sequence). Trimming removed 6 bases from V and 8 bases from J, with 7 bases in between. As DNA, the CDR3 is TGTGCCAGCAGAGGGACAGGGGAGCTGTTTTTT. Translating it yields CASRGTGELFF.

This chain joins TRBV29-1 and TRBJ1-2; D gene uncertain. This CDR3 contains 12 residues. V lost 5 bases and J lost 5, with 12 bases in between. Looked up from germline, CDR1 is SQVTM and CDR2 is ANQGSEA. CDR3 nucleotide sequence: TGCAGCGTTCTCGGTATCGGGTATGGCTACACCTTC. Translating it yields CSVLGIGYGYTF.

This chain links TRBV20-1 with TRBJ1-5, with 8 nucleotides matching TRBD1. Trimming took 3 bases from V and 4 from J; bases not matched to a gene: 26. The length of the CDR3 is 21 residues. Germline values: CDR1 DFQATT, CDR2 SNEGSKA (reference sequence). CDR3 amino acids: CSASSHGDRFSFPFDNQPQHF. The DNA of the CDR3 is TGCAGTGCTAGTTCTCACGGGGACAGGTTTTCTTTTCCTTTCGATAATCAGCCCCAGCATTTT.

This rearrangement joins TRBV5-1 to TRBJ2-7, with TRBD1 matching over 7 bases. Germline V gene lookup returns CDR1 SGHRS and CDR2 YFSETQ. V was pared by 4 bases and J by 5 bases, with 9 bases of the junction left unmatched. CDR3 length: 14 amino acids. The CDR3 reads CASSAPGQPHEQYF. The CDR3 coding sequence is TGCGCCAGCAGCGCTCCGGGACAGCCCCACGAGCAGTACTTC. The full variable domain, completed using reference TRBV5-1 and TRBJ2-7, is KAGVTQTPRYLIKTRGQQVTLSCSPISGHRSVSWYQQTPGQGLQFLFEYFSETQRNKGNFPGRFSGRQFSNSRSEMNVSTLELGDSALYLCASSAPGQPHEQYFGPGTRLTVT.

J is TRBJ1-3 and V is TRBV3-1 (or the pseudogene TRBV3-2); TRBD1 aligns across 10 bases. CDR3 length: 15 residues. CDR1 is LGHDT and CDR2 is YNNKEL in the germline V gene (reference sequence). V shed 3 bases and J 7 bases; nucleotides not matched to a gene: 6. The CDR3 protein is CASSHWDRGPNTIYF. CDR3 bases: TGTGCCAGCAGCCACTGGGACAGGGGTCCGAACACCATATATTTT.

The rearrangement links TRBV28 to TRBJ1-2, with D perhaps matching TRBD1 (5 bases). Deletions cut 1 base from V and 14 bases from J, with 17 bases between. The CDR3 sequence is 13 residues long. Per the germline V gene, CDR1 is MDHEN and CDR2 is SYDVKM. This CDR3 reads CASSLSRQGRPTF. The DNA of the CDR3 is TGTGCCAGCAGTTTATCGCGGCAGGGCCGTCCGACCTTC.

This chain uses TRBV10-3 with TRBJ2-1, with a weak D call TRBD1 (6 bases). The CDR3 extends over 17 amino acids. Per germline, CDR1 ENHRY and CDR2 SYGVKD. Trimming removed 4 bases from V and 4 bases from J, with 20 bases in between. CDR3 sequence: CAISVSRGADIYNEQFF. In DNA form, the CDR3 reads TGTGCCATCAGTGTTTCCAGGGGCGCAGACATTTACAATGAGCAGTTCTTC.

The CDR3 region has the DNA TGTGCCAGCAGTTACTCGATACAGGGGGGATACGAGCAGTACTTC. This gives the protein CASSYSIQGGYEQYF. This chain connects TRBV6-6 to TRBJ2-7, with TRBD1 identical over 8 bases. From germline, CDR1 is MNHNY and CDR2 SVGAGI (reference sequence). V was pared by 0 bases and J by 4 bases, with 5 bases of the junction left unmatched. The CDR3 is made up of 15 amino acids.

The chain combines TRBV28 with TRBJ1-1; 8 bases align to TRBD1. V lost 3 bases and J lost 11; bases outside the gene matches: 17. The CDR3 totals 16 residues. Germline CDR1 reads MDHEN; CDR2 reads SYDVKM. CDR3 in DNA: TGTGCCAGCAGTTTTCAGAAGGACAGGGTCCAACATGGCGCTTTCTTT. It translates to CASSFQKDRVQHGAFF.

J is TRBJ1-5 and V is TRBV28; 9 positions match TRBD1. The CDR3 length is 13 residues. V was pared by 8 bases and J by 7 bases, with 6 bases of the junction left unmatched. CDR1 and CDR2 from the germline V gene are MDHEN and SYDVKM. CDR3 DNA sequence: TGTGCCAGCGGACAGGGGATTTCCCAGCCCCAGCATTTT. This encodes CASGQGISQPQHF.

The gene calls are TRBV11-2 and TRBJ2-1; D is ambiguous. V dropped 0 bases and J dropped 4 bases, with 4 bases sitting between them. Germline CDR1 is SGHAT and CDR2 is FQNNGV. There are 13 residues in the CDR3. CDR3 nucleotides: TGTGCCAGCAGCTTAGATCGGTACAATGAGCAGTTCTTC. Translation: CASSLDRYNEQFF.

The chain couples TRBV13 to TRBJ2-1; TRBD2 matches 11 bases. J was trimmed by 2 bases and V by 5 bases; bases with no gene match: 5. Germline V gene lookup returns CDR1 PRHDT and CDR2 FYEKMQ (reference sequence). The CDR3 is made up of 16 amino acids. The CDR3 DNA follows: TGTGCCAGCAGCATACCACTAGCGGGGGCCTACAATGAGCAGTTCTTC. Translated: CASSIPLAGAYNEQFF.

This chain joins TRBV18 and TRBJ1-1; D is perhaps TRBD1 (5 bases). The V end lost 0 bases, the J end lost 4 bases, and 9 bases lay between the germline ends. This CDR3 is built from 14 residues. Germline lookup yields CDR1 KGHSH and CDR2 LQKENI. CDR3 nucleotides: TGTGCCAGCTCACCACCGTGGGGGGTCACTGAAGCTTTCTTT. This gives the protein CASSPPWGVTEAFF.

The rearrangement uses TRBV2 and TRBJ2-4, with D possibly being TRBD2 (5 bases). V was pared by 8 bases and J by 0 bases, with 14 bases between. Germline V gives CDR1 SNHLY, CDR2 FYNNEI. This CDR3 has 15 amino acids. CDR3 sequence: CASQRESLAKNIQYF. The DNA for the CDR3 is TGTGCCAGCCAAAGGGAGAGTCTAGCCAAAAACATTCAGTACTTC.

The chain couples TRBV10-3 to TRBJ1-3, with TRBD1 matching 9 bases. Unmatched junction bases numbered 7, after V lost 6 bases and J lost 4 bases. Germline V CDR1 and CDR2: ENHRY, SYGVKD. The CDR3 covers 15 residues. The CDR3 here is CAISPGTGQGNTIYF. CDR3 sequence (DNA): TGTGCCATCAGCCCCGGGACAGGGCAAGGAAACACCATATATTTT.